This T cell receptor (beta chain) was obtained from a study of blood T cell repertoires in COVID-19. Study-level background: COVID-19 samples collected from the United States, Italy and Spain covered acute and convalescent phases.

Study members were between roughly 18 and 100 years old and lived in approximately 25 US regions. The CDR3 contains 11 residues. The trim removed 6 bases at V and 9 bases at J, leaving 2 bases unmatched. Authors' data handling: Estimation of nucleated cell counts relied on the amplification of reference gene primers. Measured with immunoSEQ multiplex PCR; TCRdb has only the in-frame clones, and not every one. V, J and clone size are taken as reported in that table, and D and trimming were inferred from the DNA itself. The data contain some 350,000 clones, 87% of them singletons. The receptor's source is a woman aged 25 to 39 who had recovered from COVID-19. The material sequenced was PBMCs or T cells enriched from blood (not recorded which). The rearrangement joins TRBV12-3 or TRBV12-4 to TRBJ1-3; 7 positions match TRBD1. CDR3 coding DNA: TGTGCCAGCAGAAGACAGGGCACCATATATTTT. This codes for CASRRQGTIYF.